The text below deals with one T cell receptor beta chain. Profiled with immunoSEQ multiplex PCR; TCRdb holds only in-frame clones, not every one. The table lists under 250,000 clones, 65% to 90% of them singletons. Trimming removed 2 bases from V and 0 bases from J, with 8 bases in between. In germline, CDR1 is MNHEY, CDR2 SVGEGT. The CDR3 is 15 residues long. This sample is drawn from a study of blood T cell repertoires in COVID-19. This clonotype was sampled from a woman between 50 and 59 years old with acute COVID-19. The rearrangement joins TRBV6-2 or TRBV6-3 to TRBJ2-1, with D perhaps matching TRBD2 (6 bases). Sequencing input: PBMCs or T cells enriched from blood (not recorded which). The CDR3 DNA sequence: TGTGCCAGCAGTTACGGCGGGGTCTCCTACAATGAGCAGTTCTTC. Protein product: CASSYGGVSYNEQFF.